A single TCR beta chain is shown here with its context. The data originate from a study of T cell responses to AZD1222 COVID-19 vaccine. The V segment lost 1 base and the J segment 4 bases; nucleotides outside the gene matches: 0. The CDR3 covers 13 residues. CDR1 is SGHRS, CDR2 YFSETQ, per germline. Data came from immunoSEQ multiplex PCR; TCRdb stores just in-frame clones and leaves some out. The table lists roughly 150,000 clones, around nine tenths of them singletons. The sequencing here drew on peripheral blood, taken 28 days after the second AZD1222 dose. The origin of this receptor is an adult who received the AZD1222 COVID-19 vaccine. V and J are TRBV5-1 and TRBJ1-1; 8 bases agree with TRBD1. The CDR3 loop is CASSLTGGTEAFF. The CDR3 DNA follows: TGCGCCAGCAGCTTGACAGGGGGCACTGAAGCTTTCTTT. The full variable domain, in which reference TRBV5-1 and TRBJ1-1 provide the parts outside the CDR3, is KAGVTQTPRYLIKTRGQQVTLSCSPISGHRSVSWYQQTPGQGLQFLFEYFSETQRNKGNFPGRFSGRQFSNSRSEMNVSTLELGDSALYLCASSLTGGTEAFFGQGTRLTVV.